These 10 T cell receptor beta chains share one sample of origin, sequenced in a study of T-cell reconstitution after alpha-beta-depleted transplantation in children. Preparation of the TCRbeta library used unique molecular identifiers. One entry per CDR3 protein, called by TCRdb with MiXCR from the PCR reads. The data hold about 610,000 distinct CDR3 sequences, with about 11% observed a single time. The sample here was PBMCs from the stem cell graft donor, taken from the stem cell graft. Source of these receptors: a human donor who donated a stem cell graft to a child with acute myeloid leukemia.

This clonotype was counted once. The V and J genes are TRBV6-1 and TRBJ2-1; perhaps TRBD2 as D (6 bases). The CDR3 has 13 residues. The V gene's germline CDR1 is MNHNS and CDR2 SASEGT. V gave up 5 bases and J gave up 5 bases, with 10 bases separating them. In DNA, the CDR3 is TGTGCCAGCAGTCGGCGGGGCGACAATGAGCAGTTCTTC. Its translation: CASSRRGDNEQFF.

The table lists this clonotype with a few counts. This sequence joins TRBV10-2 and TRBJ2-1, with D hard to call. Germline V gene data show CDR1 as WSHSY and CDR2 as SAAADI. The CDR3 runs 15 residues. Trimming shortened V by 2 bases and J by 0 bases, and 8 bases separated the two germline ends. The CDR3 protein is CASSEGSGSYNEQFF. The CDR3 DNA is TGCGCCAGCAGTGAGGGGTCAGGCTCCTACAATGAGCAGTTCTTC.

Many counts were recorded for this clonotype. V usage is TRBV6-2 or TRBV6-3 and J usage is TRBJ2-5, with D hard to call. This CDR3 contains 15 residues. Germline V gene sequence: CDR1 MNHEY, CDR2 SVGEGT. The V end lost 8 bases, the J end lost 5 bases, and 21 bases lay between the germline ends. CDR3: CASLRWASPTETQYF. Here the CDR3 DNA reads TGTGCCAGCCTCCGGTGGGCATCTCCTACTGAGACCCAGTACTTC.

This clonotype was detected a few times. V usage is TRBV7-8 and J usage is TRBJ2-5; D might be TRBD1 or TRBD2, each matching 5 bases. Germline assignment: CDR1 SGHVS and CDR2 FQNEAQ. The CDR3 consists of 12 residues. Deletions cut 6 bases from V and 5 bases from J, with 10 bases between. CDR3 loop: CASRRDGETQYF. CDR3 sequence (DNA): TGTGCCAGCAGACGGGACGGGGAGACCCAGTACTTC. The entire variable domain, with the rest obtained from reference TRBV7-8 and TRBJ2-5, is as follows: GAGVSQSPRYKVAKRGQDVALRCDPISGHVSLFWYQQALGQGPEFLTYFQNEAQLDKSGLPSDRFFAERPEGSVSTLKIQRTQQEDSAVYLCASRRDGETQYFGPGTRLLVL.

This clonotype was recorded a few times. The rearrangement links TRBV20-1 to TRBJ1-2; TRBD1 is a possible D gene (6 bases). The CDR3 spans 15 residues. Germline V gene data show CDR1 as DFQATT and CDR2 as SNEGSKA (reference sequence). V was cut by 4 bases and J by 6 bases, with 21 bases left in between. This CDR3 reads CSANRRGAPEDGYTF. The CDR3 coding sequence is TGCAGTGCTAACCGTCGGGGGGCCCCAGAGGATGGCTACACCTTC.

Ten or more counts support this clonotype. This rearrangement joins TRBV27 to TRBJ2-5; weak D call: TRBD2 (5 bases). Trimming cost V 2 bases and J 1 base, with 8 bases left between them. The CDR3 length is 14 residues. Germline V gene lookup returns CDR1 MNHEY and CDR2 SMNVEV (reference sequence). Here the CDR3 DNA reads TGTGCCAGCAGTTTACAGCGGCCCCAAGAGACCCAGTACTTC. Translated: CASSLQRPQETQYF.

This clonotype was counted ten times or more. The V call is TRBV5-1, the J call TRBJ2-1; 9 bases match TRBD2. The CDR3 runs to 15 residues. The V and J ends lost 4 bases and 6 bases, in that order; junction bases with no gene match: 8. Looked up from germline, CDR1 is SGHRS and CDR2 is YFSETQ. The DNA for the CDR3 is TGCGCCAGCAGCCTGACAGCGGGAGGTTCCAATGAGCAGTTCTTC. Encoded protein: CASSLTAGGSNEQFF.

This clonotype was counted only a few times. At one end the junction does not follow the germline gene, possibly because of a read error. In DNA form, the CDR3 reads TGTGCTAGCAGCTTGGGGCTTGGCCTAGCGGATCAAGAGACCCAGTACTTC. Amino acids: CASSLGLGLADQETQYF. The chain recombines TRBV7-7 with TRBJ2-5, with 7 bases lining up with TRBD2. Germline CDR1 reads SSHAT; CDR2 reads FNYEAQ (reference sequence). This CDR3 spans 17 amino acids.

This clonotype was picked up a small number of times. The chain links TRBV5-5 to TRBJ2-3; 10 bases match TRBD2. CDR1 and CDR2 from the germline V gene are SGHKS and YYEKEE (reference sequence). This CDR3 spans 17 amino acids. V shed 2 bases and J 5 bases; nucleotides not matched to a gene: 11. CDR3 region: CASSLGSGRAGVDTQYF. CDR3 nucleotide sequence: TGTGCCAGCAGCTTAGGAAGCGGGAGGGCCGGAGTAGATACGCAGTATTTT.

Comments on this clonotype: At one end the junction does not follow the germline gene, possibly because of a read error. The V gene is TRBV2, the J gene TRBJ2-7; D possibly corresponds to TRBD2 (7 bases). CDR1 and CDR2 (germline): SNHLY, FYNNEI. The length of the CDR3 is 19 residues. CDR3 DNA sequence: TGTACCAGCAGTTTCGTCCGGGGGCGGGGGATCCTTGGGGACTACGAGCAGTACTTC. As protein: CTSSFVRGRGILGDYEQYF.